This TCR beta chain emerged from a study of T cells in Graves' hyperthyroidism and ophthalmopathy. Calling Graves' hyperthyroidism stable meant ophthalmopathy did not progress within 18 months. PBMCs were obtained from 10 ml fresh peripheral blood. CDR1 and CDR2 (germline): SGHAT, FQNNGV. The CDR3 consists of 14 residues. Trimming left V 4 bases short and J 5 bases short, with 14 bases between. Template material for amplifying TCR beta CDR3 regions consisted of RNA transcripts. HTBI primers drove first-round RT-PCR of the TCR CDR3. TCRdb reprocessed the multiplex PCR reads with MiXCR, giving one entry per CDR3 protein. The table includes a few hundred thousand distinct CDR3 sequences, approximately 22% detected once. This clonotype was observed at least ten times.

The J gene is TRBJ1-1, the V gene TRBV11-2; a possible D gene is TRBD1 (6 bases). The sample consisted of blood. The source is a woman between 45 and 65 years old with Graves' hyperthyroidism. The CDR3 region has the DNA TGTGCCAGCAGCTCCTACAGGGCGGGGACTGAAGCTTTCTTT. This sequence encodes CASSSYRAGTEAFF.